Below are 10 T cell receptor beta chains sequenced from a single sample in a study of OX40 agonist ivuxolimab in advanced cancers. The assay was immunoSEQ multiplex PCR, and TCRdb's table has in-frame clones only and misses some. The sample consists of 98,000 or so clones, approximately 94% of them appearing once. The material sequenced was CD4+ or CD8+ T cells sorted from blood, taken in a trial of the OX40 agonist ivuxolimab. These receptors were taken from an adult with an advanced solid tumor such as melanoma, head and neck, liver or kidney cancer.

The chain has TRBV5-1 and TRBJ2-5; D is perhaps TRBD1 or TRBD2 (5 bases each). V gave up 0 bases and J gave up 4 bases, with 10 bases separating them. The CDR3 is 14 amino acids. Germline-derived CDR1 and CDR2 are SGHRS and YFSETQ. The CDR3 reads CASSLVRGPETQYF. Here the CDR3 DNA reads TGCGCCAGCAGCTTGGTCCGGGGCCCAGAGACCCAGTACTTC.

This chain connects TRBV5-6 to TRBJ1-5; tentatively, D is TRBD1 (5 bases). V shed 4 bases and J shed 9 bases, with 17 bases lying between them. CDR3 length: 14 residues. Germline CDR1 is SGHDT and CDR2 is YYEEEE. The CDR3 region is CASSLAGRRGPQHF. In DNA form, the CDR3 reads TGTGCCAGCAGCCTAGCGGGGCGACGGGGGCCCCAGCATTTT.

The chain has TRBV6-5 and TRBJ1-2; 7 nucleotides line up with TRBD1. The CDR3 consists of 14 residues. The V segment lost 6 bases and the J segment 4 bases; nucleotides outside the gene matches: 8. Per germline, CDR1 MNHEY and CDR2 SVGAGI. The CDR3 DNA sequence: TGTGCCAGCAGCCGTTGGACAGGAACCTATGGCTACACCTTC. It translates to CASSRWTGTYGYTF.

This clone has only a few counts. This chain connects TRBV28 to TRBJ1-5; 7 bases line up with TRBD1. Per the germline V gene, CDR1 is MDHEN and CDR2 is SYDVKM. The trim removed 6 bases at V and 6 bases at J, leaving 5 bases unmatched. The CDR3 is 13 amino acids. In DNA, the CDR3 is TGTGCCAGCAGGAGACAGGGAGGTCAGCCCCAGCATTTT. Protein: CASRRQGGQPQHF.

CDR3 coding DNA: TGTGCCAGCAGGGCCAGGTCCGACTACAATGAGCAGTTCTTC. This sequence encodes CASRARSDYNEQFF. This chain uses TRBV7-3 with TRBJ2-1, with unresolved D. This CDR3 is 14 amino acids long. Germline V CDR1 and CDR2: SGHTA, FQGTGA. V dropped 6 bases and J dropped 3 bases, with 12 bases sitting between them.

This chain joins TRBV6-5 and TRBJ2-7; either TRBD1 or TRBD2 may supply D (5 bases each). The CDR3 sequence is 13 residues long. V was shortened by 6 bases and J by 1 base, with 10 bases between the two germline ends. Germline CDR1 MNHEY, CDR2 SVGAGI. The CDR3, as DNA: TGTGCCAGCAGCGGGGCCTATTCCTACGAGCAGTACTTC. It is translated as CASSGAYSYEQYF.

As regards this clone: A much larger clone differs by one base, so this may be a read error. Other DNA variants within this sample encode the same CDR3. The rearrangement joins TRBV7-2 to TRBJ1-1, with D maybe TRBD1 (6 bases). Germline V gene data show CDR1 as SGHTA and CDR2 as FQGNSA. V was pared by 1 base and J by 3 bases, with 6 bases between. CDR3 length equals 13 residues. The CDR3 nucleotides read TGTGCCAGCAGCTTAGACAGGGACACTGAAGCTTTCTTT. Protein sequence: CASSLDRDTEAFF.

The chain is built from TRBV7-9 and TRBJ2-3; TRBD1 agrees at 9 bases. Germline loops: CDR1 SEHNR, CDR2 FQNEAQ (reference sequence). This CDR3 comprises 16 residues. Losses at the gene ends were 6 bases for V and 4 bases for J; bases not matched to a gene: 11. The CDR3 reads CASSPPGQGFADTQYF. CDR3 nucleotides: TGTGCCAGCAGTCCCCCGGGACAGGGTTTTGCAGATACGCAGTATTTT.

The CDR3 here is CASSLLAHSYEQYF. The CDR3 coding sequence is TGTGCCAGCAGTCTACTAGCGCACTCCTACGAGCAGTACTTC. This chain uses TRBV28 with TRBJ2-7, with 7 bases matching TRBD2. V trimming: 5 bases; J trimming: 0 bases; junction bases outside the gene matches: 4. This CDR3 has 14 amino acids. Germline loops: CDR1 MDHEN, CDR2 SYDVKM.

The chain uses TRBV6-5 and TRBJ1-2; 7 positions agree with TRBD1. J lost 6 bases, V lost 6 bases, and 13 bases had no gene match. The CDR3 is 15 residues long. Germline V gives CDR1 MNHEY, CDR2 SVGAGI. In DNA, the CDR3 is TGTGCCAGCAGCCCGATCCGACAGGGCATCCATGGCTACACCTTC. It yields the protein CASSPIRQGIHGYTF.